Sequencing of this T cell receptor beta chain was carried out in a study of blood T cell repertoires in COVID-19. Germline V gene data show CDR1 as PRHDT and CDR2 as FYEKMQ (reference sequence). The CDR3 runs to 15 residues. V trimming: 5 bases; J trimming: 2 bases; junction bases outside the gene matches: 4. Donors in Cohort 3 counted as recovered after two negative PCRs, clearance, or symptom resolution. The data were produced by immunoSEQ multiplex PCR, yet TCRdb's version contains in-frame clones alone and is incomplete. Of about 140,000 clones in the sample, about 79% were seen once. The receptor comes from a woman aged 45-65 years who had recovered from COVID-19. The chain carries TRBV13 and TRBJ2-3; 10 bases are a match to TRBD2. The sequenced sample was PBMCs or T cells enriched from blood (not recorded which). CDR3 in amino acids: CASSRTSGTTDTQYF. CDR3 nucleotide sequence: TGTGCCAGCAGCCGGACTAGCGGAACCACAGATACGCAGTATTTT.